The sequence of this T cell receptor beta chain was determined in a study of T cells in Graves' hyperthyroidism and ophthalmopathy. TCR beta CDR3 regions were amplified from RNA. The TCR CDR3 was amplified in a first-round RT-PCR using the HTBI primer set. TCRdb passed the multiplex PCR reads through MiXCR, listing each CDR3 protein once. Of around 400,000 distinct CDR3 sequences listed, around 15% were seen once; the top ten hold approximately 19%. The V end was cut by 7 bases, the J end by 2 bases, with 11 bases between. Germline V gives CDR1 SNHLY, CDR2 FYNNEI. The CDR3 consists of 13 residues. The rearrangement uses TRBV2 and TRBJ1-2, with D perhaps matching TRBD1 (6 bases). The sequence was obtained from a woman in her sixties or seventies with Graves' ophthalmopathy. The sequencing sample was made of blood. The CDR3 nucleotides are TGTGCCAGCAAACCAGGGGTAAACTATGGCTACACCTTC. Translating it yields CASKPGVNYGYTF.